Each of the 19 T cell receptor beta chains below was sequenced from the same sample in a study of T-cell reconstitution after alpha-beta-depleted transplantation in children. Construction of the TCRbeta library involved unique molecular identifiers. TCRdb fed the PCR reads into MiXCR, producing one record per CDR3 protein. Here the sample spans about 200,000 distinct CDR3 sequences, roughly 7.1% being singletons. Sequences were derived from PBMCs, sampled before TCRalphabeta/CD19-depleted stem cell transplant. All receptors derive from a boy younger than 10 with acute lymphoblastic leukemia, due to receive a stem cell transplant.

This clonotype was seen at least ten times. In DNA, the CDR3 is TGTGCCAGTGGTTCACCCCTCCACTTT. Translating gives CASGSPLHF. The chain recombines TRBV28 with TRBJ1-6; the D is unclear. V lost 9 bases, J lost 9 bases, and 3 bases lay in between. Per germline, CDR1 MDHEN and CDR2 SYDVKM. This CDR3 has 9 amino acids.

Notes on this clonotype: This may be a read error: a much more frequent sequence differs by one nucleotide. This chain uses TRBV15 with TRBJ1-1, with no clear D. The CDR3 has 16 residues. From germline, CDR1 is LNHNV and CDR2 YYDKDF (reference sequence). CDR3 protein: CSTSRDVAEENTEAFF. As DNA, the CDR3 is TGTTCCACCAGCAGAGATGTTGCGGAAGAGAACACTGAAGCTTTCTTT.

This clonotype was counted a few times. The rearrangement joins TRBV3-1 to TRBJ1-1; D is perhaps TRBD1 (6 bases). The V end was cut by 5 bases, the J end by 8 bases, with 21 bases between. Germline V gives CDR1 LGHDT, CDR2 YNNKEL (reference sequence). This CDR3 region has 15 residues. The chain's CDR3 is CASSWRGGGDREAFF. CDR3 coding DNA: TGTGCCAGCAGCTGGCGCGGGGGCGGGGATAGGGAAGCTTTCTTT.

Concerning this clonotype: This CDR3 fails to terminate in the conserved phenylalanine or tryptophan, so it likely reflects a read error. The chain employs TRBV27 and TRBJ1-2; weak D call: TRBD1 (6 bases). This CDR3 comprises 14 residues. CDR1 and CDR2 (germline): MNHEY, SMNVEV (reference sequence). V was clipped by 4 bases and J by 8 bases, with 17 bases between them. CDR3 in amino acids: CASSSTGFEAGYTC. The CDR3 nucleotides are TGTGCCAGCAGTTCGACAGGTTTTGAAGCGGGCTACACCTGC.

This clonotype was detected many times. The rearrangement uses TRBV12-3 or TRBV12-4 and TRBJ1-1; the D is unclear. V dropped 3 bases and J dropped 7 bases, with 9 bases sitting between them. The CDR3 spans 12 residues. This CDR3 is CASSLFFREAFF. CDR3 in DNA: TGTGCCAGCAGTTTGTTCTTCCGTGAAGCTTTCTTT.

This clonotype was seen at least ten times. This chain joins TRBV6-2 or TRBV6-3 and TRBJ2-1, with D tentatively TRBD1 (5 bases). The CDR3 has 13 residues. From germline, CDR1 is MNHEY and CDR2 SVGEGT. V was shortened by 3 bases and J by 5 bases, with 8 bases between the two germline ends. The CDR3 is CASSYYRNNEQFF. CDR3 nucleotides: TGTGCCAGCAGTTATTACAGGAACAATGAGCAGTTCTTC.

At least ten counts were recorded for this clonotype. The gene calls are TRBV12-3 or TRBV12-4 and TRBJ1-2; no definite D call. CDR3 size: 12 residues. V was clipped by 5 bases and J by 8 bases, with 12 bases between them. The CDR3 loop is CASSNTARGYTF. CDR3 nucleotide sequence: TGTGCCAGCAGTAACACGGCCCGCGGCTACACCTTC.

The gene calls are TRBV5-5 and TRBJ1-2, with D maybe TRBD1 (5 bases). In germline, CDR1 is SGHKS, CDR2 YYEKEE (reference sequence). This CDR3 has 15 residues. V was shortened by 0 bases and J by 6 bases, with 15 bases between the two germline ends. In DNA, the CDR3 is TGTGCCAGCAGCTTGGCCCTTGGGGTAGGGGATGGCTACACCTTC. This gives the protein CASSLALGVGDGYTF.

In this sample, this clonotype turned up many times. The chain is built from TRBV11-2 and TRBJ1-1; D is unresolved. Germline loops: CDR1 SGHAT, CDR2 FQNNGV. The CDR3 consists of 14 residues. Trimming pared 3 bases from V and 6 bases from J, leaving 14 bases between. The CDR3 spells CASSLVPGRAEAFF. The CDR3 region has the DNA TGTGCCAGCAGCTTGGTCCCGGGTCGCGCTGAAGCTTTCTTT.

This clonotype was seen many times. This chain joins TRBV7-2 and TRBJ2-3; D unresolved. Trimming took off 5 bases at V and 0 bases at J, with 9 bases between the two ends. CDR1 SGHTA and CDR2 FQGNSA come from the germline V gene. The CDR3 contains 14 residues. The CDR3: CASSTRSSTDTQYF. The DNA of the CDR3 is TGTGCCAGCAGCACACGCTCTAGCACAGATACGCAGTATTTT.

This clonotype has ten or more counts. The chain couples TRBV7-2 to TRBJ1-2; 7 bases align to TRBD1. Germline loops: CDR1 SGHTA, CDR2 FQGNSA. Unmatched junction bases numbered 2, after V lost 1 base and J lost 6 bases. The length of the CDR3 is 13 residues. CDR3 in DNA: TGTGCCAGCAGCTTAGTAGGGGGCGATGGCTACACCTTC. It translates to CASSLVGGDGYTF.

This clonotype was seen a few times. The chain employs TRBV7-2 and TRBJ2-5, with 8 bases aligning to TRBD2. The CDR3 sequence is 14 residues long. Germline assignment: CDR1 SGHTA and CDR2 FQGNSA. V was pared by 5 bases and J by 1 base, with 3 bases of the junction left unmatched. Written as DNA, the CDR3 is TGTGCCAGCAGCCCCGGGGGGGGCCAAGAGACCCAGTACTTC. This gives the protein CASSPGGGQETQYF.

Ten or more counts support this clonotype. The chain uses TRBV28 and TRBJ1-5; D ambiguous. V was pared by 2 bases and J by 3 bases, with 5 bases between. Germline V gene data show CDR1 as MDHEN and CDR2 as SYDVKM. The CDR3 spans 13 residues. CDR3 coding DNA: TGTGCCAGCAGTTTAGGGGTCAATCAGCCCCAGCATTTT. It specifies CASSLGVNQPQHF.

This clonotype was seen only a few times. The chain links TRBV6-1 to TRBJ2-2, with 11 bases that match TRBD2. The junction had 12 bases not matched to a gene; V was cut back by 4 bases and J by 5 bases. The length of the CDR3 is 18 residues. Germline CDR1 and CDR2: MNHNS and SASEGT. CDR3 residues: CASSARLAGSSGTGELFF. For the CDR3, the DNA is TGTGCCAGCAGTGCCCGACTAGCGGGGAGCTCAGGGACCGGGGAGCTGTTTTTT.

This clonotype was seen a few times. V gene TRBV28 combines with J gene TRBJ1-6, with 11 positions matching TRBD1. The ends lost 3 bases at V and 6 bases at J; junction bases unmatched: 4. Per the germline V gene, CDR1 is MDHEN and CDR2 is SYDVKM. CDR3 length: 16 residues. The CDR3 DNA sequence: TGTGCCAGCAGTTTGGGGACAGGGGGAATTAATTCACCCCTCCACTTT. Protein sequence: CASSLGTGGINSPLHF.

The chain has TRBV24-1 and TRBJ2-7, with D maybe TRBD1 (6 bases). Trimming removed 8 bases at V and 0 bases at J, with 10 bases between. The CDR3 spans 13 residues. Per the germline V gene, CDR1 is KGHDR and CDR2 is SFDVKD. This chain's CDR3 is CATTQGTSYEQYF. In nucleotides, the CDR3 is TGTGCCACCACACAGGGAACCTCCTACGAGCAGTACTTC.

The chain couples TRBV28 to TRBJ2-3; TRBD1 matches at 10 bases. CDR3 size: 15 residues. The junction had 6 bases not matched to a gene; V was cut back by 2 bases and J by 7 bases. Germline V gene lookup returns CDR1 MDHEN and CDR2 SYDVKM. The CDR3 loop is CASSLEGQGRYTQYF. The CDR3 DNA follows: TGTGCCAGCAGTTTAGAGGGACAGGGGCGGTATACGCAGTATTTT.

This clonotype turned up a few times. The chain couples TRBV2 to TRBJ2-5, with D maybe TRBD2 (7 bases). The CDR3 spans 13 residues. Trimming cost V 7 bases and J 1 base, with 10 bases left between them. Germline lookup yields CDR1 SNHLY and CDR2 FYNNEI. The CDR3 loop reads CASNGGPQETQYF. In nucleotides, the CDR3 is TGTGCCAGCAACGGGGGGCCCCAAGAGACCCAGTACTTC.

There are many counts of this clonotype. The chain employs TRBV29-1 and TRBJ1-1; 10 positions match TRBD1. CDR1 is SQVTM and CDR2 is ANQGSEA in the germline V gene. The J segment lost 6 bases and the V segment lost 4 bases, leaving 8 bases of the junction unmatched. The length of the CDR3 is 14 residues. The chain's CDR3 is CSVVDRGLLAEAFF. The DNA of the CDR3 is TGCAGCGTTGTTGACAGGGGGCTATTGGCTGAAGCTTTCTTT.